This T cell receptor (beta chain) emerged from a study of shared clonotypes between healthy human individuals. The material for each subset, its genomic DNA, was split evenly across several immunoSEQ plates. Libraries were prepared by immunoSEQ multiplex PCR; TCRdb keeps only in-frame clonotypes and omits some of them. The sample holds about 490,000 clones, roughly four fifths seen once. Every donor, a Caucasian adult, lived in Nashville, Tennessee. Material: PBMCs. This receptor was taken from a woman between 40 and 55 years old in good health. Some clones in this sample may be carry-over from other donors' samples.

CDR3 region: CATSRGREFDAQYF. CDR3 DNA sequence: TGTGCCACCAGCAGAGGCAGAGAGTTCGATGCCCAGTACTTC. The chain has TRBV15 and TRBJ2-5; unclear D gene. V lost 1 base and J 9 bases, leaving 15 bases between the germline ends. The length of the CDR3 is 14 residues. Germline CDR1 and CDR2: LNHNV and YYDKDF (reference sequence).